The 6 T cell receptor beta chains below come from one sample, sequenced in a study of T cells in Graves' hyperthyroidism and ophthalmopathy. The TCR beta CDR3 regions underwent amplification using RNA transcripts as the source. Carried out on the TCR CDR3, a first-round RT-PCR used the HTBI primer set. TCRdb analysed the multiplex PCR reads with MiXCR anew, one entry per CDR3 protein. The table lists hundreds of thousands of distinct CDR3 sequences, less than 15% of them singletons. Specimen: blood. All receptors derive from a woman aged 18-29 years with Graves' hyperthyroidism.

This clonotype came up a few times. The chain links TRBV30 to TRBJ2-3, with TRBD1 matching over 9 bases. V shed 7 bases, J shed 2 bases, and the junction held 4 bases outside the gene matches. The CDR3 runs to 13 residues. CDR1 GTSNPN and CDR2 SVGIG come from the germline V gene (reference sequence). The DNA of the CDR3 is TGTGCCTTGAACAGGGGGCTCACAGATACGCAGTATTTT. Its protein product is CALNRGLTDTQYF.

This clonotype was picked up many times. V gene TRBV6-2 or TRBV6-3 combines with J gene TRBJ2-4, with D possibly being TRBD2 (5 bases). The CDR3 length is 17 residues. V was pared by 0 bases and J by 1 base, with 13 bases between. Germline CDR1 MNHEY, CDR2 SVGEGT. The CDR3 DNA reads TGTGCCAGCAGTTACTCAGGTCTAGCAGACGCCAAAAACATTCAGTACTTC. Translating it yields CASSYSGLADAKNIQYF.

This clonotype was counted many times. The V gene is TRBV2, the J gene TRBJ1-5; TRBD1 aligns across 10 bases. This CDR3 region has 15 residues. Germline CDR1 reads SNHLY; CDR2 reads FYNNEI. The J segment lost 0 bases and the V segment lost 8 bases, leaving 4 bases of the junction unmatched. As DNA, the CDR3 is TGTGCCAGCGCCGGGACAGGGGTTAGCAATCAGCCCCAGCATTTT. This codes for CASAGTGVSNQPQHF.

This clonotype was seen repeatedly, ten times or more. The chain links TRBV28 to TRBJ2-1; the match to TRBD1 covers 8 bases. With 4 bases clipped from V and 3 bases from J, the junction kept 8 bases outside the gene matches. The CDR3 is 16 residues long. CDR1 and CDR2 (germline): MDHEN, SYDVKM. CDR3 protein: CASSSQGAPVYNEQFF. The CDR3 DNA reads TGTGCCAGCAGTTCTCAGGGGGCGCCCGTCTACAATGAGCAGTTCTTC.

This clonotype was observed a few times. CDR3 sequence reads: CASSTPGAEQFF. CDR3 sequence (DNA): TGTGCCAGTAGTACGCCAGGGGCTGAGCAGTTCTTC. The chain links TRBV19 to TRBJ2-1; weak D call: TRBD1 (6 bases). The length of the CDR3 is 12 residues. CDR1 and CDR2 (germline): LNHDA, SQIVND (reference sequence). Trimming took 4 bases from V and 9 from J, leaving 10 bases between them.

This clonotype was seen more than once but under ten times. A read error may produce the germline difference seen at one junction end. The chain employs TRBV12-3 or TRBV12-4 and TRBJ2-1, with D possibly TRBD1 on 6 matching bases. CDR3 length: 13 amino acids. CDR3 protein: CASSFGTTREQCF. Written as DNA, the CDR3 is TGTGCCAGCAGTTTCGGGACAACTAGGGAGCAGTGCTTC.